The 19 T cell receptor beta chains below come from one sample, sequenced in a study of T cell changes during pregnancy in multiple sclerosis. Data came from immunoSEQ multiplex PCR; TCRdb stores just in-frame clones and leaves some out. This sample has about 31,000 clones; roughly 87% occur once, and the top ten carry about 7.5%. Sequenced material: CD8+ T cells from peripheral blood mononuclear cells, taken before pregnancy. These receptor sequences come from a female donor with multiple sclerosis, enrolled in a pregnancy study.

This chain joins TRBV7-8 and TRBJ2-3; 14 bases agree with TRBD2. CDR3 length: 16 amino acids. V was pared by 5 bases and J by 4 bases, with 5 bases of the junction left unmatched. Germline CDR1 reads SGHVS; CDR2 reads FQNEAQ. CDR3: CASSLGLAGGADTQYF. The CDR3 DNA follows: TGTGCCAGCAGCCTCGGACTAGCGGGGGGTGCAGATACGCAGTATTTT.

The CDR3 reads CASSVPYRVQNEKLFF. The CDR3 DNA follows: TGTGCCAGCAGTGTACCATACAGGGTCCAGAATGAAAAACTGTTTTTT. The chain carries TRBV28 and TRBJ1-4, with D maybe TRBD1 (6 bases). Between the trimmed V and J ends, which lost 5 bases and 5 bases, there was a span of 18 bases. This CDR3 is built from 16 residues. Germline loops: CDR1 MDHEN, CDR2 SYDVKM.

This clone was observed once. The chain is built from TRBV28 and TRBJ2-2; no reliable D call. This CDR3 is 13 amino acids long. CDR1 and CDR2 from the germline V gene are MDHEN and SYDVKM. V gave up 5 bases and J gave up 6 bases, with 10 bases separating them. This chain's CDR3 is CASSLSPAGELFF. The DNA of the CDR3 is TGTGCCAGCAGTCTCTCCCCGGCCGGGGAGCTGTTTTTT.

The chain has TRBV18 and TRBJ1-4, with 10 bases identical to TRBD1. J lost 9 bases, V lost 3 bases, and 7 bases had no gene match. Germline V gives CDR1 KGHSH, CDR2 LQKENI. The CDR3 spans 15 residues. This CDR3 is CASSPPDRGNQKLFF. The CDR3 DNA sequence: TGTGCCAGCTCACCCCCGGACAGGGGGAATCAAAAACTGTTTTTT. The whole variable domain, filled in from reference TRBV18 and TRBJ1-4, reads NAGVMQNPRHLVRRRGQEARLRCSPMKGHSHVYWYRQLPEEGLKFMVYLQKENIIDESGMPKERFSAEFPKEGPSILRIQQVVRGDSAAYFCASSPPDRGNQKLFFGSGTQLSVL.

The CDR3 DNA reads as TGTGCCAGCAGTGAAGTAGACAGGAGCTACGAGCAGTACTTC. Translating gives CASSEVDRSYEQYF. V is TRBV6-1 and J is TRBJ2-7, with a possible D match to TRBD1 (6 bases). Per germline, CDR1 MNHNS and CDR2 SASEGT. The CDR3 covers 14 residues. V lost 1 base and J lost 3, with 10 bases in between.

The chain recombines TRBV28 with TRBJ1-5, with 8 nucleotides matching TRBD1. Losses at the gene ends were 6 bases for V and 5 bases for J; bases not matched to a gene: 9. This CDR3 has 15 amino acids. Germline CDR1 is MDHEN and CDR2 is SYDVKM. In DNA form, the CDR3 reads TGTGCCAGCAGCCCCGGGCAGGGGGCCCATCAGCCCCAGCATTTT. The encoded protein is CASSPGQGAHQPQHF.

V gene TRBV5-1 combines with J gene TRBJ2-7, with TRBD2 identical over 7 bases. Germline lookup yields CDR1 SGHRS and CDR2 YFSETQ. Losses at the gene ends were 4 bases for V and 1 base for J; bases not matched to a gene: 8. This CDR3 has 15 amino acids. The CDR3 here is CASSTVSGRSYEQYF. The CDR3 DNA follows: TGCGCCAGCAGCACGGTTAGCGGGCGTTCCTACGAGCAGTACTTC.

This clone was recorded a few times. The rearrangement uses TRBV7-9 and TRBJ2-3, with TRBD1 as a possible D gene (6 bases). Looked up from germline, CDR1 is SEHNR and CDR2 is FQNEAQ (reference sequence). The CDR3 sequence is 15 residues long. Trimming removed 7 bases at V and 6 bases at J, with 20 bases between. CDR3 sequence: CASKADRPARDTQYF. CDR3 DNA: TGTGCCAGCAAAGCCGACAGGCCGGCAAGGGATACGCAGTATTTT.

The chain joins TRBV28 to TRBJ2-7; D not certain. The length of the CDR3 is 12 residues. Germline V gene lookup returns CDR1 MDHEN and CDR2 SYDVKM. V lost 5 bases and J lost 3, with 8 bases in between. The CDR3 region is CASSLADYEQYF. As DNA, the CDR3 is TGTGCCAGCAGTCTCGCGGACTACGAGCAGTACTTC.

The V gene is TRBV6-1, the J gene TRBJ1-5; D ambiguous. Germline CDR1 and CDR2: MNHNS and SASEGT. The CDR3 sequence is 15 residues long. Deletions cut 0 bases from V and 3 bases from J, with 9 bases between. In DNA, the CDR3 is TGTGCCAGCAGTGAAGCGAAGGAGATCAATCAGCCCCAGCATTTT. Its protein product is CASSEAKEINQPQHF.

This chain links TRBV28 with TRBJ2-2; 8 bases align to TRBD1. This CDR3 is 14 amino acids long. CDR1 is MDHEN and CDR2 is SYDVKM in the germline V gene. J gave up 7 bases and V 6 bases, and 7 bases lay outside the gene matches. Written as DNA, the CDR3 is TGTGCCAGCAGAGAGCAGGGGGCGGTCGGGGAGCTGTTTTTT. Translating it yields CASREQGAVGELFF.

The chain links TRBV6-5 to TRBJ2-1, with TRBD2 identical over 10 bases. V trimming: 5 bases; J trimming: 4 bases; junction bases outside the gene matches: 5. The germline V gene encodes CDR1 MNHEY and CDR2 SVGAGI. The CDR3 is made up of 15 amino acids. The CDR3 nucleotides are TGTGCCAGCAGTCAAGTAGCGGGAGGTTACAATGAGCAGTTCTTC. Residues: CASSQVAGGYNEQFF.

This clone qualifies as medium-sized (0.01 to 0.1%). The chain is built from TRBV7-6 and TRBJ2-6; tentatively, D is TRBD2 (7 bases). CDR1 is SGHVS, CDR2 FNYEAQ, per germline. This CDR3 has 18 amino acids. The V end was cut by 3 bases, the J end by 0 bases, with 15 bases between. Here the CDR3 reads CASSLMGGPNSGANVLTF. In nucleotides, the CDR3 is TGTGCCAGCAGCTTGATGGGGGGGCCGAACTCTGGGGCCAACGTCCTGACTTTC.

The chain combines TRBV7-6 with TRBJ2-3; weak D call: TRBD2 (5 bases). The V and J ends lost 2 bases and 3 bases respectively, with 9 bases between them. Germline values: CDR1 SGHVS, CDR2 FNYEAQ. The CDR3 sequence is 14 residues long. The CDR3 region is CASSLIRETDTQYF. CDR3 sequence (DNA): TGTGCCAGCAGCTTAATCCGGGAAACAGATACGCAGTATTTT.

The chain's CDR3 is CASRSSPFDTQYF. The CDR3 coding sequence is TGTGCCAGTAGGTCGAGCCCCTTCGATACGCAGTATTTT. The chain employs TRBV19 and TRBJ2-3; no definite D call. Germline V gene sequence: CDR1 LNHDA, CDR2 SQIVND (reference sequence). This CDR3 spans 13 amino acids. The V gene lost 6 bases and the J gene lost 6 bases, with 13 bases spanning the gap.

The V gene is TRBV6-5, the J gene TRBJ1-2; 7 bases align to TRBD1. CDR1 and CDR2 (germline): MNHEY, SVGAGI. The CDR3 totals 14 residues. V was clipped by 4 bases and J by 5 bases; unmatched bases: 7. CDR3 sequence (DNA): TGTGCCAGCAGTTTTGAAGGGGGCGGGTATGGCTACACCTTC. Amino acid sequence: CASSFEGGGYGYTF.

The chain carries TRBV5-4 and TRBJ1-1; a possible D gene is TRBD1 (5 bases). Germline V gives CDR1 SGHNT, CDR2 YYREEE (reference sequence). Between the trimmed V and J ends, which lost 6 bases and 6 bases, there was a span of 21 bases. The CDR3 is made up of 15 amino acids. DNA of the CDR3: TGTGCCAGCACCGCCCGGGGGGGTCTTGAGGCTGAAGCTTTCTTT. It specifies CASTARGGLEAEAFF.

V is TRBV6-4 and J is TRBJ1-1; D might be TRBD1 (6 bases). V dropped 2 bases and J dropped 1 base, with 8 bases sitting between them. CDR1 is MRHNA and CDR2 is SNTAGT in the germline V gene. CDR3 length: 14 residues. The CDR3 DNA follows: TGTGCCAGCAGTGACGGGGGCGGGAACACTGAAGCTTTCTTT. This sequence encodes CASSDGGGNTEAFF.

V and J are TRBV2 and TRBJ2-7, with 7 bases fitting TRBD1. Germline CDR1 reads SNHLY; CDR2 reads FYNNEI. J gave up 4 bases and V 5 bases, and 8 bases lay outside the gene matches. This CDR3 has 14 residues. CDR3: CASSLERGLYEQYF. CDR3 DNA: TGTGCCAGCAGTCTAGAAAGGGGGCTTTACGAGCAGTACTTC.